This T cell receptor (beta chain) was sequenced in a study of blood T cell repertoires in COVID-19 (dated by TCRdb to 2018 to 2020). For the study in its entirety: Samples from collaborators originated in the United States, Italy and Spain and spanned both the acute and convalescent phases of COVID-19. Samples came from the ongoing ImmuneRACE study (first 160 participants) plus 1,254 subjects from 6 global collaborators. Nearly every sample came with metadata listing a de-identified subject ID, COVID-19 status, age in years and sex. The material from the prospective study consisted of cDNA or gDNA derived from T cells, B-cell-depleted T cells, or PBMCs. Where available, HLA class I and class II types were obtained from metadata supplied by the sample provider rather than from assay-based typing. Deeply sampled blood TCRbeta repertoires from subjects exposed to, actively infected with, or recovered from COVID-19 were included in the dataset. A freely available public database, intended as a resource for researchers studying the immune response to SARS-CoV-2, is where the repertoires were released.

The CDR3 starts with the cysteine, ends with the phenylalanine, and has 15 residues. Kept here is only the CDR3 DNA, which spans 45 bases and is read in frame from base 1. From the germline V gene, CDR1 is SGHTA and CDR2 is FQGTGA. V and J lose 1 base and 4 bases, and a span of 10 bases separates them. Collaborating institutions collected whole blood in K2EDTA tubes following their own protocols. For TCRbeta analysis, collaborator samples were shipped as frozen whole blood, as isolated PBMCs, or as DNA extracted from either sample type. Study-wide conclusions, independent of this receptor: How much clinical and demographic metadata was included differed by source and by participant, and the metadata was provided uncurated.

Concerning this clone itself: Its antigen is still unknown. No much larger clone is present one base from it, and per-base qualities are unavailable.

The immunoSEQ Assay, a bias-controlled multiplex PCR, was used to amplify TCRbeta CDR3 regions from genomic DNA. Per the source publication's procedure: Within the assay, amplification of reference gene primers was used to estimate how many nucleated cells each sample contained. To quantify the absolute abundance of each unique TCRbeta CDR3 rearrangement, sequence reads were collapsed and filtered. For each sample, productive Simpson clonality was calculated as the square root of Simpson's diversity index across productive rearrangements. TCRdb mirrors the immuneACCESS table, restricted to in-frame sequences. Some clones are absent from its copies; in checked studies, under half trace to an unresolved V gene, and the reason for the others is unknown. V and J calls and clone size are copied from that table; D and trimming were computed from the DNA. The sample includes roughly 180,000 clones, with more than 70% observed a single time. The top ten hold approximately 8.9% of the sample.

The TCR comes from a woman aged 55-75 years with acute or convalescent COVID-19. Input material: peripheral blood. This chain is built from TRBV7-3 and TRBJ2-2, and TRBD2 may be the D gene, going by 5 matching bases. The encoded CDR3 is CASSLSGRGTGELFF. The DNA sequence is as follows: TGTGCCAGCAGCTTAAGTGGGAGAGGCACCGGGGAGCTGTTTTTT.